Following are 11 T cell receptor beta chains from one sample sequenced in a study of blood T cell repertoires in COVID-19. Profiled with immunoSEQ multiplex PCR; TCRdb holds only in-frame clones, not every one. This table holds around 99,000 clones, about 79% found once. The source material was peripheral blood. These receptors were obtained from an elderly woman with active or convalescent COVID-19.

The chain uses TRBV9 and TRBJ2-7; tentative D call: TRBD1 (7 bases). V was pared by 4 bases and J by 3 bases, with 17 bases between. Germline V gene data show CDR1 as SGDLS and CDR2 as YYNGEE. The CDR3 contains 15 residues. The CDR3 nucleotides read TGTGCCAGCAGCCCCCAAGGGCAGGGGGGCTACGAGCAGTACTTC. Amino acids: CASSPQGQGGYEQYF.

The chain uses TRBV9 and TRBJ1-6, with D unclear. Per the germline V gene, CDR1 is SGDLS and CDR2 is YYNGEE. CDR3 length: 14 amino acids. Trimming shortened V by 2 bases and J by 10 bases, and 13 bases separated the two germline ends. The chain's CDR3 is CASSVVPTGSPLHF. In DNA, the CDR3 is TGTGCCAGCAGCGTCGTGCCGACCGGGTCACCCCTCCACTTT.

This clone appeared a few times. The chain is built from TRBV28 and TRBJ1-5; D is unclear. Germline V lookup: CDR1 MDHEN, CDR2 SYDVKM. V was shortened by 5 bases and J by 4 bases, with 6 bases between the two germline ends. The CDR3 covers 12 residues. CDR3 loop: CASSGTNQPQHF. As DNA, the CDR3 is TGTGCCAGCAGTGGCACGAATCAGCCCCAGCATTTT.

This clone is a singleton in its sample. The CDR3 protein is CASREETGGHTNEQFF. The CDR3 DNA reads TGTGCCAGCAGAGAAGAGACAGGGGGACACACCAATGAGCAGTTCTTC. The chain employs TRBV7-9 and TRBJ2-1; 9 bases align to TRBD1. With 6 bases clipped from V and 6 bases from J, the junction kept 12 bases outside the gene matches. Germline V gene sequence: CDR1 SEHNR, CDR2 FQNEAQ (reference sequence). The CDR3 loop spans 16 amino acids.

The genes are TRBV28 and TRBJ1-6; possibly TRBD1 for D (5 bases). From germline, CDR1 is MDHEN and CDR2 SYDVKM. CDR3 length: 17 residues. Trimming took 7 bases from V and 0 from J, leaving 16 bases between them. The CDR3 sequence is CASTLDSQSSYNSPLHF. DNA for the CDR3: TGTGCCAGCACCCTAGACAGTCAGAGCTCCTATAATTCACCCCTCCACTTT.

This clone has only one observation. The chain joins TRBV28 to TRBJ1-2, with D perhaps TRBD1 (5 bases). The ends were cut back, 6 bases at V and 5 bases at J, with 19 bases in the middle. Germline V gives CDR1 MDHEN, CDR2 SYDVKM. The CDR3 runs to 15 residues. The CDR3 DNA sequence: TGTGCCAGCAGGCCTTGGGGGGTAGGGACTTATGGCTACACCTTC. Amino acids: CASRPWGVGTYGYTF.

This sequence joins TRBV6-5 and TRBJ2-2, with 9 positions matching TRBD1. In germline, CDR1 is MNHEY, CDR2 SVGAGI. Losses at the gene ends were 5 bases for V and 3 bases for J; bases not matched to a gene: 1. CDR3 size: 14 residues. CDR3 sequence (DNA): TGTGCCAGCAGTCGGGACAGGGACACCGGGGAGCTGTTTTTT. The encoded protein is CASSRDRDTGELFF.

The chain couples TRBV10-1 to TRBJ2-2, with 11 nucleotides matching TRBD2. Trimming removed 0 bases from V and 3 bases from J; junction bases left unmatched: 6. The V gene's germline CDR1 is WNHNN and CDR2 SYGVQD (reference sequence). CDR3 length equals 18 residues. The CDR3 coding sequence is TGCGCCAGCAGTGAGTCGGTGGAGGGACTAGCGGACACCGGGGAGCTGTTTTTT. Translated: CASSESVEGLADTGELFF.

This chain connects TRBV10-2 to TRBJ1-2; TRBD1 matches 8 bases. This CDR3 is 16 amino acids long. CDR1 is WSHSY, CDR2 SAAADI, per germline. J gave up 4 bases and V 2 bases, and 9 bases lay outside the gene matches. DNA of the CDR3: TGCGCCAGCAGTGAGCGCCACAGGGGGAGTAGCTATGGCTACACCTTC. Translation gives CASSERHRGSSYGYTF.

The V call is TRBV10-3, the J call TRBJ1-2; 7 bases are a match to TRBD1. The length of the CDR3 is 16 residues. From germline, CDR1 is ENHRY and CDR2 SYGVKD. The ends lost 2 bases at V and 1 base at J; junction bases unmatched: 7. In DNA, the CDR3 is TGTGCCATCAGTGAGCCCTGGGACAGCCTTAACTATGGCTACACCTTC. The encoded protein is CAISEPWDSLNYGYTF.

This clone was observed a few times. The chain joins TRBV30 to TRBJ1-5; 9 bases match TRBD1. This CDR3 region has 14 residues. The germline gives CDR1 GTSNPN, CDR2 SVGIG (reference sequence). The trim removed 2 bases at V and 2 bases at J, leaving 1 base unmatched. The CDR3 DNA sequence: TGTGCCTGGAGTCGGACAGGGGGCAATCAGCCCCAGCATTTT. Its translation is CAWSRTGGNQPQHF.